The 19 T cell receptor beta chains in this list originate from one sample, sequenced in a study of cytomegalovirus exposure and HLA in healthy donors. With 60 Vbeta and 13 Jbeta primers, the PCR was carried out. TCRdb's table, derived via immunoSEQ multiplex PCR, lists solely in-frame clones and lacks some. The sample lists roughly 300,000 clones, about nine tenths occurring once. The sequenced sample was PBMCs. These receptor sequences come from a man between 35 and 55 years old in good health and CMV-seropositive.

This chain joins TRBV19 and TRBJ1-1; D is ambiguous. V shed 3 bases and J shed 2 bases, with 7 bases lying between them. This CDR3 spans 13 amino acids. From germline, CDR1 is LNHDA and CDR2 SQIVND (reference sequence). The CDR3 region is CASSIYENTEAFF. Here the CDR3 DNA reads TGTGCCAGTAGTATCTATGAAAACACTGAAGCTTTCTTT.

This clone has more than one count but fewer than ten. The CDR3 sequence: CASSYSRDSAYEQYF. The CDR3 DNA reads as TGTGCCAGCAGTTACTCTCGGGACAGCGCCTACGAGCAGTACTTC. The V gene is TRBV6-6, the J gene TRBJ2-7; 7 bases agree with TRBD1. The V and J ends lost 0 bases and 2 bases, in that order; junction bases with no gene match: 4. The germline V gene has CDR1 MNHNY and CDR2 SVGAGI (reference sequence). The CDR3 has 15 amino acids.

The genes are TRBV18 and TRBJ1-1, with 9 bases identical to TRBD1. The germline V gene encodes CDR1 KGHSH and CDR2 LQKENI. V was pared by 0 bases and J by 1 base, with 0 bases of the junction left unmatched. This CDR3 comprises 15 residues. DNA for the CDR3: TGTGCCAGCTCACCACCGGGACAGGGGAACACTGAAGCTTTCTTT. This gives the protein CASSPPGQGNTEAFF.

This chain connects TRBV28 to TRBJ2-7; perhaps TRBD2 as D (6 bases). This CDR3 has 15 amino acids. The germline gives CDR1 MDHEN, CDR2 SYDVKM. The ends were cut back, 6 bases at V and 4 bases at J, with 19 bases in the middle. The CDR3 region has the DNA TGTGCCAGCAGAAACCGGGACTTCGCCGTTTACGAGCAGTACTTC. Its protein product is CASRNRDFAVYEQYF.

This clone was detected only once. The chain uses TRBV4-2 and TRBJ2-5, with D possibly matching TRBD2 (5 bases). V was trimmed by 4 bases and J by 1 base, leaving 10 bases between them. The CDR3 contains 14 residues. The germline gives CDR1 LGHNA, CDR2 YNFKEQ. CDR3 DNA sequence: TGTGCCAGCAGCCCCTCAGCGGCCCAAGAGACCCAGTACTTC. This encodes CASSPSAAQETQYF.

In its sample, this clone was seen a few times. Different DNA sequences within this sample yield the same CDR3. The V call is TRBV28, the J call TRBJ1-1; D is unresolved. The V gene's germline CDR1 is MDHEN and CDR2 SYDVKM. Deletions cut 5 bases from V and 0 bases from J, with 4 bases between. CDR3 length: 12 amino acids. CDR3 coding DNA: TGTGCCAGCAGTCTCCTGAACACTGAAGCTTTCTTT. This encodes CASSLLNTEAFF.

This chain joins TRBV28 and TRBJ1-1, with 7 bases matching TRBD1. Germline V CDR1 and CDR2: MDHEN, SYDVKM. With 3 bases clipped from V and 1 base from J, the junction kept 2 bases outside the gene matches. The CDR3 covers 14 residues. This CDR3 is CASSFGDRNTEAFF. CDR3 nucleotides: TGTGCCAGCAGTTTTGGGGACAGGAACACTGAAGCTTTCTTT. Using reference TRBV28 and TRBJ1-1 for the parts outside the CDR3, the full variable domain is DVKVTQSSRYLVKRTGEKVFLECVQDMDHENMFWYRQDPGLGLRLIYFSYDVKMKEKGDIPEGYSVSREKKERFSLILESASTNQTSMYLCASSFGDRNTEAFFGQGTRLTVV.

The chain couples TRBV11-2 to TRBJ2-5; D gene ambiguous. The CDR3 is made up of 14 amino acids. In germline, CDR1 is SGHAT, CDR2 FQNNGV. With 1 base removed from V and 5 bases from J, the gap between germline ends came to 11 bases. Written as DNA, the CDR3 is TGTGCCAGCAGCTTAGTTGCGAGCTCGGAGACCCAGTACTTC. It is translated as CASSLVASSETQYF.

The chain couples TRBV29-1 to TRBJ2-1, with TRBD2 as a possible D gene (5 bases). Between the trimmed V and J ends, which lost 6 bases and 0 bases, there was a span of 18 bases. The CDR3 runs to 16 residues. Germline CDR1 and CDR2: SQVTM and ANQGSEA. DNA for the CDR3: TGCAGCGTCGGTAGAGGACTCTCGAGCTCCTACAATGAGCAGTTCTTC. Translated: CSVGRGLSSSYNEQFF.

J is TRBJ1-1 and V is TRBV5-1, with a tentative D call TRBD1 (5 bases). CDR1 SGHRS and CDR2 YFSETQ come from the germline V gene. V was cut by 6 bases and J by 6 bases, with 21 bases left in between. This CDR3 is built from 15 residues. This CDR3 reads CASTTSNRGSAEAFF. CDR3 bases: TGCGCCAGCACCACCTCCAACCGGGGGAGTGCTGAAGCTTTCTTT.

The rearrangement links TRBV19 to TRBJ2-7, with 7 nucleotides matching TRBD1. Germline V gene lookup returns CDR1 LNHDA and CDR2 SQIVND (reference sequence). There are 16 residues in the CDR3. V lost 2 bases and J lost 4; bases outside the gene matches: 11. CDR3 in amino acids: CASSITGTERPYEQYF. The CDR3 bases are TGTGCCAGTAGTATAACCGGGACAGAAAGGCCTTACGAGCAGTACTTC.

Here the CDR3 reads CASSIVANGQDNQPQHF. CDR3 nucleotide sequence: TGTGCCAGTAGTATAGTGGCGAACGGACAGGACAATCAGCCCCAGCATTTT. V and J are TRBV19 and TRBJ1-5, with TRBD1 matching over 7 bases. This CDR3 spans 17 amino acids. Germline V gene lookup returns CDR1 LNHDA and CDR2 SQIVND (reference sequence). The J segment lost 3 bases and the V segment lost 1 base, leaving 9 bases of the junction unmatched.

The gene calls are TRBV4-3 and TRBJ2-7; a possible D gene is TRBD1 (6 bases). The V gene's germline CDR1 is LGHNA and CDR2 YSLEER. The CDR3 is 15 residues long. V was shortened by 0 bases and J by 0 bases, with 9 bases between the two germline ends. CDR3 nucleotide sequence: TGCGCCAGCAGCCAAGAAGGGGGACCCTCCTACGAGCAGTACTTC. This encodes CASSQEGGPSYEQYF.

The rearrangement joins TRBV18 to TRBJ2-1; no definite D call. The CDR3 has 14 residues. Trimming removed 3 bases from V and 2 bases from J, with 8 bases in between. Germline assignment: CDR1 KGHSH and CDR2 LQKENI. For the CDR3, the DNA is TGTGCCAGCTCACCGACGACTCCCTACAATGAGCAGTTCTTC. Translation gives CASSPTTPYNEQFF.

The J gene is TRBJ2-7, the V gene TRBV6-1; 11 bases are shared with TRBD1. The ends lost 6 bases at V and 7 bases at J; junction bases unmatched: 8. Germline CDR1 MNHNS, CDR2 SASEGT. This CDR3 spans 14 amino acids. CDR3 amino acids: CASRVDRGPREQYF. The CDR3 DNA reads as TGTGCCAGCAGGGTGGACAGGGGGCCGCGGGAGCAGTACTTC.

The chain carries TRBV7-8 and TRBJ1-4, with TRBD1 matching over 7 bases. V was clipped by 5 bases and J by 8 bases; unmatched bases: 5. Germline V gene lookup returns CDR1 SGHVS and CDR2 FQNEAQ. The CDR3 is 13 amino acids. CDR3 residues: CASSRGQPEKLFF. CDR3 sequence (DNA): TGTGCCAGCAGCCGGGGACAGCCGGAAAAACTGTTTTTT.

The V call is TRBV6-5, the J call TRBJ2-7; the match to TRBD1 covers 9 bases. The trim removed 4 bases at V and 3 bases at J, leaving 7 bases unmatched. CDR1 and CDR2 (germline): MNHEY, SVGAGI. The CDR3 runs 15 residues. The CDR3 spells CASSSRGDRDYEQYF. In DNA, the CDR3 is TGTGCCAGCAGTTCCCGAGGGGACAGGGACTACGAGCAGTACTTC.

This clone was recorded only once. The chain has TRBV7-9 and TRBJ1-6; no definite D call. Trimming cost V 2 bases and J 9 bases, with 11 bases left between them. Germline CDR1 reads SEHNR; CDR2 reads FQNEAQ (reference sequence). CDR3 length: 14 amino acids. DNA for the CDR3: TGTGCCAGCAGCTTAATCGCGTTAGCTTCACCCCTCCACTTT. This encodes CASSLIALASPLHF.

The chain has TRBV19 and TRBJ1-4; TRBD1 agrees at 9 bases. CDR3 length: 17 residues. With V trimmed by 3 bases and J by 0 bases, 5 bases remained unmatched. From germline, CDR1 is LNHDA and CDR2 SQIVND (reference sequence). The CDR3 loop reads CASSMRTGDSTNEKLFF. The CDR3 DNA follows: TGTGCCAGTAGTATGCGGACAGGGGATTCAACTAATGAAAAACTGTTTTTT.